This is a list of T cell receptor beta chains from one sample in a study of beta chain features in type 1 diabetes. Assay: immunoSEQ multiplex PCR; the TCRdb copy retains only in-frame clones and omits some. Of hundreds of thousands of clones listed, over 13% were seen once; the top ten hold just under 0.04%. Sequencing input: naive CD4+ T cells from blood. The receptors here all came from a man aged 18 to 30 with type 1 diabetes. Both conserved end residues are part of each CDR3. D genes are given only for firm matches. Not all rows give a size; the values are once, few, many and, for expanded clones, a class.

size,D,J,V,CDR3,DNA
NA,NA,TRBJ2-3,TRBV7-9,CATSGPQADTQYF,TGTGCCACTTCGGGACCGCAAGCAGATACGCAGTATTTT
few,NA,TRBJ2-5,TRBV29-1,CSAAYQETQYF,TGCAGCGCAGCGTACCAAGAGACCCAGTACTTC
NA,NA,TRBJ2-1,TRBV6-5,CASSYLRSGSYNEQFF,TGTGCCAGCAGTTACCTCAGGAGCGGTTCCTACAATGAGCAGTTCTTC
few,TRBD1,TRBJ1-5,TRBV5-1,CASSPDRGNQPQHF,TGCGCCAGCAGCCCGGACAGGGGAAATCAGCCCCAGCATTTT
NA,NA,TRBJ2-7,TRBV13,CASSWGLPAGYEQYF,TGTGCCAGCAGCTGGGGACTTCCGGCGGGCTACGAGCAGTACTTC
NA,NA,TRBJ1-2,TRBV19,CASSIQGNYGYTF,TGTGCCAGTAGTATTCAGGGGAACTATGGCTACACCTTC
few,NA,TRBJ2-7,TRBV9,CASSIEPGHLYEQYF,TGTGCCAGCAGCATCGAGCCGGGACACCTCTACGAGCAGTACTTC
few,NA,TRBJ2-5,TRBV23-1,CASSQRREEETQYF,TGCGCCAGCAGTCAAAGGCGCGAGGAAGAGACCCAGTACTTC
few,NA,TRBJ2-1,TRBV4-2,CASSQDSAGNEQFF,TGTGCCAGCAGCCAAGATAGCGCTGGCAATGAGCAGTTCTTC
NA,NA,TRBJ2-7,TRBV18,CASSPQGTFGYEQYF,TGTGCCAGCTCACCACAGGGGACCTTCGGTTACGAGCAGTACTTC
NA,NA,TRBJ2-6,TRBV21-1,CASSLGDSGRASGANVLTF,TGTGCCAGCAGCCTAGGTGATAGCGGGAGGGCCTCTGGGGCCAACGTCCTGACTTTC
few,TRBD2,TRBJ2-3,TRBV4-2,CASSQGMQRGVTHTQYF,TGTGCCAGCAGCCAAGGGATGCAGCGGGGGGTCACCCATACGCAGTATTTT
few,NA,TRBJ2-1,TRBV9,CASSVAPGLTYNEQFF,TGTGCCAGCAGCGTAGCTCCGGGGTTGACGTACAATGAGCAGTTCTTC
NA,TRBD2,TRBJ2-5,TRBV14,CASSRGLAGTETQYF,TGTGCCAGCAGCCGCGGACTAGCGGGAACCGAGACCCAGTACTTC
NA,TRBD1,TRBJ1-5,TRBV4-1,CASSGGQGPIQPQHF,TGCGCCAGCAGCGGAGGACAGGGACCTATTCAGCCCCAGCATTTT
few,TRBD1,TRBJ2-1,TRBV15,CATSWDRENNEQFF,TGTGCCACCAGCTGGGACAGGGAGAACAATGAGCAGTTCTTC
NA,NA,TRBJ2-7,TRBV2,CASSEAGIHGEQYF,TGTGCCAGCAGTGAAGCGGGCATTCATGGCGAGCAGTACTTC
NA,NA,TRBJ1-2,TRBV30,CAGGTDVYFNYGYTF,TGTGCCGGCGGGACTGACGTCTACTTTAACTATGGCTACACCTTC
NA,TRBD1,TRBJ1-2,TRBV15,CATSRDREYGYTF,TGTGCCACCAGCAGGGACAGGGAGTATGGCTACACCTTC
NA,TRBD1,TRBJ1-1,TRBV29-1,CSCRGQGAQNTEAFF,TGCAGCTGCAGGGGACAGGGGGCGCAGAACACTGAAGCTTTCTTT
NA,NA,TRBJ2-1,TRBV11-2,CASSSGTSYNEQFF,TGTGCCAGCAGCTCCGGTACCTCCTACAATGAGCAGTTCTTC
few,NA,TRBJ2-2,TRBV4-1,CASSLTRDTGELFF,TGCGCCAGCAGCTTGACTAGGGACACCGGGGAGCTGTTTTTT
NA,NA,TRBJ1-2,TRBV4-3,CASSQVDAYGYTF,TGCGCCAGCAGCCAAGTTGACGCCTATGGCTACACCTTC
few,TRBD1,TRBJ2-4,TRBV19,CASSKGQDSGIQYF,TGTGCCAGTAGTAAGGGACAGGACTCAGGGATTCAGTACTTC
NA,NA,TRBJ2-3,TRBV28,CASSLNGDTQYF,TGTGCCAGCAGTTTGAACGGGGATACGCAGTATTTT
NA,TRBD1,TRBJ2-7,TRBV10-3,CAISGQGNEQYF,TGTGCCATCAGTGGACAGGGCAACGAGCAGTACTTC
NA,NA,TRBJ1-1,TRBV7-3,CASSFSMNTEAFF,TGTGCCAGCAGCTTTTCCATGAACACTGAAGCTTTCTTT
few,NA,TRBJ1-4,TRBV9,CASSVAEGRREKLFF,TGTGCCAGCAGCGTAGCGGAGGGGCGCAGAGAAAAACTGTTTTTT
few,NA,TRBJ2-2,TRBV7-9,CASSFKRQNTGELFF,TGTGCCAGCAGCTTCAAGAGGCAGAACACCGGGGAGCTGTTTTTT
few,NA,TRBJ2-5,TRBV7-2,CASSLGGAEETQYF,TGTGCCAGCAGCTTAGGCGGGGCCGAAGAGACCCAGTACTTC